These 5 T cell receptor beta chains came from one sample sequenced in a study of early T cells in non-severe SARS-CoV-2 infection. TCRdb ran MiXCR on the 5' RACE reads and lists one entry per CDR3 protein. The sample contains 20,000 to 25,000 distinct CDR3 sequences, 4% to 5.5% of which appear only once. Input material: whole blood. These receptors were taken from an adult who was a healthcare worker with PCR-confirmed SARS-CoV-2 infection or an uninfected control (not recorded which).

V usage is TRBV20-1 and J usage is TRBJ2-7; 10 bases map to TRBD2. CDR1 is DFQATT, CDR2 SNEGSKA, per germline (reference sequence). The CDR3 consists of 15 residues. With 0 bases clipped from V and 5 bases from J, the junction kept 7 bases outside the gene matches. In DNA, the CDR3 is TGCAGTGCTAGAGATCGGGTAGCGGGAGGTGACGAGCAGTACTTC. Protein: CSARDRVAGGDEQYF.

The chain has TRBV7-3 and TRBJ2-5; D is unclear. Germline values: CDR1 SGHTA, CDR2 FQGTGA. V lost 4 bases and J 6 bases, leaving 12 bases between the germline ends. CDR3 length: 13 amino acids. CDR3 protein: CASSSDPGKTQYF. CDR3 nucleotides: TGTGCCAGCAGCTCGGACCCTGGGAAGACCCAGTACTTC. Complete variable domain (other parts from reference TRBV7-3 and TRBJ2-5): GAGVSQTPSNKVTEKGKYVELRCDPISGHTALYWYRQSLGQGPEFLIYFQGTGAADDSGLPNDRFFAVRPEGSVSTLKIQRTERGDSAVYLCASSSDPGKTQYFGPGTRLLVL.

This clonotype came up a few times. The chain recombines TRBV6-6 with TRBJ1-4; D is unclear. The germline V and J ends were trimmed by 2 bases and 4 bases, with 11 bases remaining between them. This CDR3 has 15 residues. Looked up from germline, CDR1 is MNHNY and CDR2 is SVGAGI (reference sequence). CDR3 amino acids: CASSYLSQLNEKLFF. CDR3 coding DNA: TGTGCCAGCAGTTACCTCAGCCAGCTTAATGAAAAACTGTTTTTT.

The table lists this clonotype with many counts. This chain uses TRBV7-6 with TRBJ2-2; D unresolved. The germline V and J ends were trimmed by 5 bases and 3 bases, with 10 bases remaining between them. The CDR3 loop spans 14 amino acids. Germline V gene lookup returns CDR1 SGHVS and CDR2 FNYEAQ. CDR3 sequence: CASSPDAHTGELFF. In DNA, the CDR3 is TGTGCCAGCAGCCCCGACGCCCACACCGGGGAGCTGTTTTTT.

The V call is TRBV4-1, the J call TRBJ2-5; no definite D call. The germline V gene encodes CDR1 MGHRA and CDR2 YSYEKL. V was pared by 1 base and J by 4 bases, with 10 bases between. The CDR3 consists of 14 residues. This chain's CDR3 is CASSQVLPGETQYF. The CDR3 DNA reads as TGCGCCAGCAGCCAAGTCTTGCCAGGAGAGACCCAGTACTTC.